What follows are 4 T cell receptor beta chains derived from one specimen sequenced in a study of blood T cell repertoires in COVID-19. Sequencing used immunoSEQ multiplex PCR; TCRdb keeps in-frame clones, though not all of them. The sample has over 130,000 clones; about 91% are singletons. Specimen: peripheral blood. The receptors were sampled from a human donor in a cohort sampled during active COVID-19.

The V gene is TRBV7-9, the J gene TRBJ1-4; D might be TRBD1 (6 bases). Trimming cost V 5 bases and J 4 bases, with 14 bases left between them. Germline-derived CDR1 and CDR2 are SEHNR and FQNEAQ (reference sequence). The CDR3 extends over 15 amino acids. The CDR3 region has the DNA TGTGCCAGCAGCCTACAGGGAGAGTTTAATGAAAAACTGTTTTTT. Residues: CASSLQGEFNEKLFF.

This chain joins TRBV18 and TRBJ2-5, with TRBD1 matching over 8 bases. Germline loops: CDR1 KGHSH, CDR2 LQKENI. V lost 2 bases, J lost 2 bases, and 4 bases stayed unmatched. The CDR3 is 15 residues long. The CDR3 is CASSPSRTGQETQYF. CDR3 nucleotide sequence: TGTGCCAGCTCACCATCGCGGACAGGGCAAGAGACCCAGTACTTC. The whole variable domain, remainder taken from reference TRBV18 and TRBJ2-5, is NAGVMQNPRHLVRRRGQEARLRCSPMKGHSHVYWYRQLPEEGLKFMVYLQKENIIDESGMPKERFSAEFPKEGPSILRIQQVVRGDSAAYFCASSPSRTGQETQYFGPGTRLLVL.

The chain employs TRBV9 and TRBJ1-4, with D hard to call. Germline CDR1 is SGDLS and CDR2 is YYNGEE. The CDR3 is 13 residues long. Between the trimmed V and J ends, which lost 2 bases and 5 bases, there was a span of 7 bases. CDR3 in DNA: TGTGCCAGCAGCGTCGGTGTCAATGAAAAACTGTTTTTT. This gives the protein CASSVGVNEKLFF.

V and J are TRBV7-9 and TRBJ2-7; maybe TRBD1 (6 bases). V was shortened by 6 bases and J by 5 bases, with 23 bases between the two germline ends. The CDR3 is 16 amino acids. The germline CDR1 and CDR2 sequences are SEHNR and FQNEAQ (reference sequence). In DNA form, the CDR3 reads TGTGCCAGCAGTGTTCCCGGGACAAGGACCGTCCACGAGCAGTACTTC. Its protein product is CASSVPGTRTVHEQYF. Using reference TRBV7-9 and TRBJ2-7 for the parts outside the CDR3, the full variable domain is DTGVSQNPRHKITKRGQNVTFRCDPISEHNRLYWYRQTLGQGPEFLTYFQNEAQLEKSRLLSDRFSAERPKGSFSTLEIQRTEQGDSAMYLCASSVPGTRTVHEQYFGPGTRLTVT.